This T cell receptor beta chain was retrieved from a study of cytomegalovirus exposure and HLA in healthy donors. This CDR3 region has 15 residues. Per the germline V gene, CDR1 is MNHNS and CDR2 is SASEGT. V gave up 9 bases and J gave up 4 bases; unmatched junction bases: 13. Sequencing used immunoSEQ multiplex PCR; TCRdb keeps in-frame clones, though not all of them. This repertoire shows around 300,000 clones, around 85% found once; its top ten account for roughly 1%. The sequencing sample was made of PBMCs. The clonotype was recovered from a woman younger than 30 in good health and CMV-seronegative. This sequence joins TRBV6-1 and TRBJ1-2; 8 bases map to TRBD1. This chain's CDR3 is CASQPQGALVYGYTF. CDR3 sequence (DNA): TGTGCCAGTCAGCCTCAGGGGGCCCTAGTCTATGGCTACACCTTC.